The clone carrying this TCR beta chain was counted only a few times. Its antigen is still unknown. This CDR3 is 13 amino acids long. Deletions cut 7 bases from V and 4 bases from J, with 13 bases between. Germline CDR1 is LNHDA and CDR2 is SQIVND (reference sequence). The record originates from a study of OX40 agonist ivuxolimab in advanced cancers. Overall study: Three patients, one with hepatocellular carcinoma and two with cutaneous melanoma, achieved partial responses.

Only in-frame clones appear in the TCRdb table, and some are missing; sequencing was by immunoSEQ multiplex PCR. The sample contains nearly 50,000 clones, roughly three quarters of which appear only once. Drawing of blood for sampling happened at baseline, at cycle 4 day 1, and at cycle 7 day 1. Overall study results and limits: The authors also found low normalized T-cell clonal expansion in some nonresponders. Researchers report that CD8+ T cells had, on average, more expanded clones than CD4+.

This sequence originates from an adult with an advanced solid tumor such as melanoma, head and neck, liver or kidney cancer. This chain uses TRBV19 with TRBJ1-2; D is ambiguous. The starting material was CD4+ or CD8+ T cells sorted from blood, obtained in a trial of the OX40 agonist ivuxolimab. The CDR3 protein is CASTPAGFYGYTF. CDR3 nucleotides: TGTGCCAGTACCCCAGCGGGGTTCTATGGCTACACCTTC.